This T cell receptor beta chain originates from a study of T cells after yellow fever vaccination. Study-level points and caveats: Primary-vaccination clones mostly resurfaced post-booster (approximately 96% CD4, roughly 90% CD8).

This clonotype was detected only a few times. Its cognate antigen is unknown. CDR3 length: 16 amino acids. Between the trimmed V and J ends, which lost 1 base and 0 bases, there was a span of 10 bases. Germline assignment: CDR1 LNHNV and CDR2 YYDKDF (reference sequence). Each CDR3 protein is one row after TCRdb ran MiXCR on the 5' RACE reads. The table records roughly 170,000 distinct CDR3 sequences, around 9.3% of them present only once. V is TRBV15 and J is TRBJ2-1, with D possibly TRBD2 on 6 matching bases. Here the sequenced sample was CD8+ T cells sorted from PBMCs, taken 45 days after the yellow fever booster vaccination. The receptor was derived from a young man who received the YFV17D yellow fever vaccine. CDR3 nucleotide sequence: TGTGCCACCAGCAGAGGGGGGGATATCTCCTACAATGAGCAGTTCTTC. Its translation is CATSRGGDISYNEQFF.